The next 14 T cell receptor beta chains were all read from a single sample in a study of identifying expanded T cells in peripheral blood. This table comes from immunoSEQ multiplex PCR, and its TCRdb copy is limited to in-frame clones, with some not included. The sample lists 100,000 to 150,000 clones, around four fifths occurring once. The sample comprised blood. Receptors originate from a person between 18 and 70 years old in good health.

V usage is TRBV7-9 and J usage is TRBJ1-1; no reliable D call. The germline gives CDR1 SEHNR, CDR2 FQNEAQ (reference sequence). The CDR3 is 15 residues long. V was pared by 5 bases and J by 4 bases, with 17 bases between. DNA of the CDR3: TGTGCCAGCAGCCCCAAGCTCCGAGTGGGCACTGAAGCTTTCTTT. Protein: CASSPKLRVGTEAFF.

This chain uses TRBV19 with TRBJ1-5; D is unclear. The CDR3 extends over 16 amino acids. The ends were cut back, 1 base at V and 0 bases at J, with 10 bases in the middle. Germline CDR1 LNHDA, CDR2 SQIVND (reference sequence). CDR3 bases: TGTGCCAGTAGTATAGGTCAGGCTTATAGCAATCAGCCCCAGCATTTT. This gives the protein CASSIGQAYSNQPQHF. Full variable domain (rest looked up from reference TRBV19 and TRBJ1-5): DGGITQSPKYLFRKEGQNVTLSCEQNLNHDAMYWYRQDPGQGLRLIYYSQIVNDFQKGDIAEGYSVSREKKESFPLTVTSAQKNPTAFYLCASSIGQAYSNQPQHFGDGTRLSIL.

V usage is TRBV7-5 and J usage is TRBJ2-5; the table names TRBD1, a call not compared with the DNA. TRBV7-5 is listed as a pseudogene. This CDR3 spans 17 amino acids. The CDR3 bases are TGTGCCAGAAGCTTGAGACAGGGTAAGGTACACCAAGAGACCCAGTACTTC. Residues: CARSLRQGKVHQETQYF.

This chain links TRBV18 with TRBJ1-2, with TRBD1 identical over 7 bases. Per germline, CDR1 KGHSH and CDR2 LQKENI. Trimming took 6 bases from V and 7 from J; bases not matched to a gene: 8. The CDR3 has 13 amino acids. The CDR3 is CASSEVTGSGYTF. CDR3 DNA: TGTGCCAGCTCCGAGGTGACAGGGTCTGGCTACACCTTC. The full variable domain, rest sourced from reference TRBV18 and TRBJ1-2, is NAGVMQNPRHLVRRRGQEARLRCSPMKGHSHVYWYRQLPEEGLKFMVYLQKENIIDESGMPKERFSAEFPKEGPSILRIQQVVRGDSAAYFCASSEVTGSGYTFGSGTRLTVV.

The chain couples TRBV7-6 to TRBJ1-2, with a possible D match to TRBD1 (6 bases). The CDR3 consists of 15 residues. The germline CDR1 and CDR2 sequences are SGHVS and FNYEAQ. The V end lost 3 bases, the J end lost 5 bases, and 16 bases lay between the germline ends. CDR3 residues: CASSFRGAAGYGYTF. For the CDR3, the DNA is TGTGCCAGCAGCTTCCGGGGGGCGGCAGGGTATGGCTACACCTTC.

This clone was seen only a few times. V and J are TRBV19 and TRBJ1-1; possibly TRBD1 for D (6 bases). CDR1 is LNHDA, CDR2 SQIVND, per germline (reference sequence). CDR3 length equals 13 residues. Between the trimmed V and J ends, which lost 5 bases and 5 bases, there was a span of 12 bases. The CDR3 bases are TGTGCCAGTAGTGTCACAGGGTGGACTGAAGCTTTCTTT. It is translated as CASSVTGWTEAFF.

The rearrangement joins TRBV6-5 to TRBJ2-7, with 7 bases aligning to TRBD2. The J segment lost 4 bases and the V segment lost 5 bases, leaving 5 bases of the junction unmatched. Germline lookup yields CDR1 MNHEY and CDR2 SVGAGI. CDR3 length equals 13 residues. As DNA, the CDR3 is TGTGCCAGCAGTCCCTCGGGGGGTTACGAGCAGTACTTC. Its translation: CASSPSGGYEQYF.

This clone was picked up a small number of times. This chain joins TRBV25-1 and TRBJ2-1; no clear D gene. The germline V gene encodes CDR1 MGHDK and CDR2 SYGVNS. Trimming removed 3 bases from V and 4 bases from J, with 19 bases in between. The length of the CDR3 is 17 residues. The chain's CDR3 is CASSDVRQRLQYNEQFF. CDR3 DNA sequence: TGTGCCAGCAGTGATGTGCGACAAAGGCTCCAGTACAATGAGCAGTTCTTC.

This rearrangement joins TRBV7-2 to TRBJ2-5; D uncertain. Germline values: CDR1 SGHTA, CDR2 FQGNSA. This CDR3 has 14 residues. V lost 3 bases and J 1 base, leaving 9 bases between the germline ends. The CDR3 nucleotides are TGTGCCAGCAGCTTCCGACACGCCCAAGAGACCCAGTACTTC. Its protein product is CASSFRHAQETQYF.

This rearrangement joins TRBV7-8 to TRBJ2-5; no definite D call. CDR3 length: 12 residues. V was shortened by 1 base and J by 5 bases, with 5 bases between the two germline ends. From germline, CDR1 is SGHVS and CDR2 FQNEAQ. CDR3 DNA: TGTGCCAGCAGCTTAGACCGGGAGACCCAGTACTTC. Translated, it gives CASSLDRETQYF.

The chain recombines TRBV11-3 with TRBJ1-1; 7 positions agree with TRBD1. Trimming took 5 bases from V and 3 from J; bases not matched to a gene: 9. The CDR3 contains 15 residues. Germline values: CDR1 SGHNT, CDR2 YENEEA. CDR3 region: CASSQSGTDYTEAFF. Here the CDR3 DNA reads TGTGCCAGCAGCCAATCCGGGACAGACTACACTGAAGCTTTCTTT.

The V gene is TRBV18, the J gene TRBJ2-7, with a possible D match to TRBD1 (6 bases). Trimming cost V 6 bases and J 5 bases, with 17 bases left between them. Germline V gene data show CDR1 as KGHSH and CDR2 as LQKENI. The CDR3 runs to 14 residues. The CDR3 nucleotides read TGTGCCAGCTCCCGTAGTGCAGGGGTCCACGAGCAGTACTTC. Its translation: CASSRSAGVHEQYF. Full variable domain (remainder filled in from reference TRBV18 and TRBJ2-7): NAGVMQNPRHLVRRRGQEARLRCSPMKGHSHVYWYRQLPEEGLKFMVYLQKENIIDESGMPKERFSAEFPKEGPSILRIQQVVRGDSAAYFCASSRSAGVHEQYFGPGTRLTVT.

This chain links TRBV27 with TRBJ2-7; D call uncertain. CDR1 is MNHEY and CDR2 is SMNVEV in the germline V gene (reference sequence). This CDR3 has 13 residues. V was pared by 3 bases and J by 6 bases, with 12 bases between. CDR3 coding DNA: TGTGCCAGCAGTTTTTCGTCTGGGGTCGAGCAGTACTTC. Its protein product is CASSFSSGVEQYF.

The V and J genes are TRBV19 and TRBJ2-2, with D unresolved. The CDR3 has 13 amino acids. The V gene's germline CDR1 is LNHDA and CDR2 SQIVND (reference sequence). V lost 5 bases and J 6 bases, leaving 10 bases between the germline ends. CDR3 in amino acids: CASSAGWSGELFF. In DNA form, the CDR3 reads TGTGCCAGTAGTGCCGGGTGGTCCGGGGAGCTGTTTTTT.